This entry is about one T cell receptor beta chain. Its cognate antigen has yet to be identified. Base qualities are not recorded, but no much larger clone differs from it by a single base. These data come from a study of cytomegalovirus exposure and HLA in healthy donors listed by TCRdb under 2017. Regarding the complete study: According to an earlier analysis of 550 to 700 of the donors, about 190 million T cells yielded 117 million unique TCR beta sequences and 276 Gb of sequence data. About 300 gigabases of sequencing data and roughly 80 million unique TCR sequences made up an early release that covered several hundred HLA-typed donors. Among the roughly 410 genotyped donors, approximately 82% belonged to the genetic ancestry cluster associated with self-reported Caucasian donors. The study was designed to test whether signatures of past pathogen exposure could be identified by cataloging public T cell receptors. The study used immunosequencing to profile the T cell repertoires of under 700 subjects and linked those repertoires to cytomegalovirus serostatus. Along with the roughly 700-subject first cohort, a separate validation cohort of more than 90 different subjects was used. The study combined high-throughput TCR immunosequencing, statistical association of individual TCRs with disease status, and machine learning to predict cytomegalovirus infection status. In a later analysis, previously published TCR beta repertoires from 600 to 850 donors were re-analyzed and high-resolution HLA genotyping was added so that TCR occurrence patterns could be studied. Rather than using new phenotypic data, the later analysis identified candidate immune exposures from TCR beta sequences and from how often those sequences occurred across donors. An earlier analysis of 587 of the donors used high-throughput TCR beta sequencing to judge whether each TCR beta V gene segment behaved as functional or pseudogenic. Donor age, sex, ethnicity and CMV serostatus were compiled together with the repertoire data. A later genetic analysis took genome-wide SNP genotypes for about three fifths of the 666 donors and used that subset as a discovery cohort. Every repertoire in the discovery cohort had been generated on one and the same sequencing platform. Class I and class II HLA loci were covered by the typing at four-digit resolution. Typing coverage differed by locus: A, B, C, DRB1 and DQB1 were typed in about 629-630 donors, DQA1 in 500 to 550, DPA1 in around 610, and DPB1 in 472. A few DR-DQ haplotypes were treated as single units for association and clustering because of strong linkage in the cohort. Among 398 genotyped donors of the cohort, an average of roughly 240,000 unique TCR beta nucleotide sequences were sequenced per donor, around 18% of them non-productive. Broad study findings and their caveats: Cytomegalovirus status was reported to be diagnosed by the classifier with high specificity and sensitivity in both the original and validation cohorts. Across donors, most TCR sequences were observed very rarely, whereas some public TCRs were present in many individuals. A cluster of highly shared sequence variants was judged likely to be a technical artifact of the sequencing pipeline. When HLA alleles, especially DR and DQ, strongly co-occurred, TCR associations were difficult to assign to individual alleles. V-gene and J-gene trimming of TCR beta chains was associated with a missense DCLRE1C variant in a later genetic analysis, and the association was replicated in an independent cohort. For the cohort, immune exposure information was limited to CMV serostatus. Because some donors lacked HLA typing at each locus, the association tests relied only on the typed subset. A later analysis reported that several top co-occurrence clusters appeared linked to parvovirus B19, influenza, CMV and Epstein-Barr virus. This cohort had only TCR beta chains sequenced, and the lack of alpha or paired-chain data limited which features could be detected. Compared with the roughly 700-donor mean, donors in an Asian-associated ancestry cluster had fewer N-insertions in productive TCRs, according to a later genetic analysis. A later analysis associated about 18,000 TCR beta sequences with specific HLA alleles at a false discovery rate of 0.05. Presence/absence analyses assumed roughly uniform sequencing depth across donors, an assumption that may not hold. In an earlier analysis of 500 to 650 of the donors, most TCR beta V segments appeared in productive rearrangements about 87% or about 30% of the time, broadly matching IMGT annotations. Because the 87-base-pair reads could not distinguish some IMGT-functional V segments, including TRBV6-2 and TRBV6-3, those segments were excluded. A further reported finding was that TCR beta sequences accurately predicted the HLA-A and HLA-B alleles for most subjects in the first cohort. Linkage disequilibrium might explain the correlated functional status among segregating V segments, but an unknown experimental factor could not be ruled out. Because counts were too low, approximately 15 rarely observed V segments, including chromosome 9 orphons, were excluded from the earlier analysis of roughly 580 of the donors. In a later analysis, TCR association rates were found to vary across HLA loci, with the most associated TCRs seen for DRB1 alleles and the fewest for HLA-C alleles. The authors suggested that the approach could potentially be extended to other disease states and immunological phenotypes. In a later analysis, most CMV-associated TCR beta chains were found to appear HLA-restricted, with HLA associations seemingly driven largely by CMV exposure. The study gave a list of 150 to 200 TCR beta chains associated with cytomegalovirus. Compared with equally common non-associated chains, HLA-associated TCR beta chains in a later analysis were more clonally expanded and had lower generation probabilities. In vitro tests confirmed that a few of the cytomegalovirus-associated TCR beta chains recognize cytomegalovirus antigens.

The cohort was made up of 650 to 700 healthy bone marrow donors. At the time of sampling, all cohort members were nominally healthy, though unrecorded immune exposures were likely present. The donor tested CMV seropositive and was one of the 289 seropositive cohort members. Every donor gave a peripheral blood sample, and the peripheral blood mononuclear cells from that sample were used for TCR beta sequencing. The Qiagen DNeasy Blood Extraction Kit was used to extract genomic DNA from the blood cell samples. Per the germline V gene, SGHTA is the CDR1 and FQGTGA is the CDR2. Inclusive of the bounding cysteine and phenylalanine, the CDR3 is 10 residues long. Just CDR3 DNA is preserved here, 30 bases in frame from base 1. Between the V and J ends, shortened by 8 bases and 9 bases respectively, the junction contains 9 bases. Library construction relied on the immunoSEQ multiplex PCR assay. A mixture of 60 forward primers for TCR Vbeta segments and 13 reverse primers for TCR Jbeta segments was used in the multiplex PCR. Amplification of the CDR3 region of rearranged TCR beta genes was performed with a multiplex PCR assay on genomic DNA. The Illumina HiSeq System was used to sequence the amplified TCR beta libraries as 87-base-pair reads. The source study handled its data this way. A later analysis counted 75 million to 100 million unique TCR beta chains across the 700 or so repertoires, and some 12 million of these chains were shared by at least two donors. A nearest-neighbor algorithm error-corrected the raw reads and collapsed the reads into unique sequences, merging closely related sequences to remove PCR and sequencing errors. To assign V, D and J gene segments, CDR3 sequences were aligned to IMGT reference sequences. For a sequence to be retained, a match of at least six nucleotides to both a V gene segment and a J gene segment was required. Rearrangements were called productive when the CDR3 lacked stop codons and stayed in frame with V and J; all others were non-productive. Following IMGT convention, CDR3 was defined as the stretch from the second conserved V-encoded cysteine up to the conserved J-encoded phenylalanine. The earlier analysis of roughly 590 of the donors excluded any sequence lacking an unambiguous match to a single V gene segment. In an earlier analysis of 587 of the donors, V segments were called functional above 56.7% productive rearrangements and were called segregating when the between-donor standard deviation exceeded 5%. A statistical classification framework was built to diagnose cytomegalovirus status from the catalog of TCR beta chain sequences. In a later analysis, TCR nucleotide sequences were compared against IMGT/GENE-DB human TR gene sequences so that V and J genes could be assigned. Using the TCRdist pipeline, a later analysis assigned CDR3 sequences along with most-parsimonious VDJ recombination scenarios. In a later analysis, every TCR beta chain was defined by the combination of its CDR3 amino acid sequence and its V-gene family, and reads without a unique V-gene family were dropped. In a later analysis, around 650 highly shared, low-generation-probability nucleotide sequences were removed to address suspected cross-contamination and a sequencing artifact. A later analysis calculated a clonal expansion index for each public chain from normalized within-repertoire ranks of inferred template counts. In a later analysis, generation probabilities were computed using a VDJ recombination model fitted to out-of-frame rearrangements, and the results were checked against IGoR. A later analysis scored TCR-TCR, TCR-HLA and TCR-CMV co-occurrence with hypergeometric tests, applying a repertoire-size bias correction to TCR pairs. A later analysis estimated false discovery rates by permuting HLA or CMV assignments 20 times. In a later analysis, co-occurring TCRs were grouped with DBSCAN, and TCRdist sequence similarity was added when clustering was performed within HLA-allele-positive subsets. Co-occurrence clustering excluded repertoires with fewer than 30,000 or more than 120,000 public chains, plus five with anomalous nucleotide sharing. The table comes from immuneACCESS by way of TCRdb, which keeps in-frame sequences with V and J called. Part of the clones is missing from these tables; in studies checked, under half for an unresolved V gene and the rest for unknown reasons. V and J calls and clone size follow that table, whereas D and trimming were derived from the DNA. The sample records roughly 78,000 clones, roughly 63% of which are singletons. The ten biggest clones cover around 6% of the sample.

The chain uses TRBV7-3 and TRBJ2-3; matching of 6 bases hints at TRBD2 as the D gene. The clonotype was recovered from a man aged 30 to 45 in good health and CMV-seropositive. The sample comprised PBMCs. The CDR3 loop reads CASPGGTQYF. DNA sequence: TGTGCCAGCCCAGGAGGGACGCAGTATTTT.